This entry is about one T cell receptor (beta chain). Its antigen is currently unknown. Profiling relied on immunoSEQ multiplex PCR, and the TCRdb table lists in-frame clones only, not all of them. Here the sample spans 25,000 to 35,000 clones, roughly nine tenths being singletons. The data stem from a study of a mutant IDH1 vaccine in newly diagnosed glioma. Study information: Vaccines were first given 4-6 weeks after radiotherapy alone, or with temozolomide cycles. Prior therapy was radiotherapy, temozolomide, or both; most received both.

V was pared by 6 bases and J by 5 bases, with 13 bases between. Germline CDR1 MNHEY, CDR2 SVGAGI. The CDR3 loop spans 13 amino acids. Time point meaning: week 5, during vaccination. Every vaccine dose comprised 300 ug of mutant IDH1 20-mer peptide plus topical imiquimod. The genes are TRBV6-5 and TRBJ1-1, with D perhaps TRBD1 (5 bases). Sequenced material: PBMCs, taken from a glioma patient whose treatment included an IDH1 peptide vaccine. The sequence was obtained from a man younger than 30 with glioma. The DNA of the CDR3 is TGTGCCAGCAGATTAGAGGGGTGGACTGAAGCTTTCTTT. Encoded protein: CASRLEGWTEAFF.